This T cell receptor (beta chain) was captured by sequencing in a study of T cell repertoires in cytomegalovirus infection. This CDR3 has 14 amino acids. Trimming took off 2 bases at V and 11 bases at J, with 21 bases between the two ends. The germline V gene has CDR1 DFQATT and CDR2 SNEGSKA (reference sequence). TCRdb reanalysed the reads using MiXCR and keeps one entry per CDR3 protein. This table holds around 530,000 distinct CDR3 sequences, about 30% found once. The V and J genes are TRBV20-1 and TRBJ1-1; possible D gene TRBD1, 5 bases. The TCR originated in a human donor in good health (CMV status not recorded). Some clones in this sample may be carry-over from other donors' samples. Sequencing was carried out using PBMCs. The CDR3 DNA sequence: TGCAGTGCTAGACGCTGGGGCCCGGGTGAGATGGCTTTCTTT. This codes for CSARRWGPGEMAFF.